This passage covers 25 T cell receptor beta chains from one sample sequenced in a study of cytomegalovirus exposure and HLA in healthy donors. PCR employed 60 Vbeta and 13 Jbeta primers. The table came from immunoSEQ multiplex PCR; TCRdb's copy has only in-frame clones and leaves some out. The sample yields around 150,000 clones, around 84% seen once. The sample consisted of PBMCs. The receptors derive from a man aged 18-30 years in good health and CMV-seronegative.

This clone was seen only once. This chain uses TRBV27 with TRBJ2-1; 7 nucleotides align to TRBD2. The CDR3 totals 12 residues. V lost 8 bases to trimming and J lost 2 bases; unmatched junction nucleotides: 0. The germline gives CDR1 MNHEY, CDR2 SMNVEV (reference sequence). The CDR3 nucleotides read TGTGCCAGCGGGGGGGCCTACAATGAGCAGTTCTTC. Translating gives CASGGAYNEQFF.

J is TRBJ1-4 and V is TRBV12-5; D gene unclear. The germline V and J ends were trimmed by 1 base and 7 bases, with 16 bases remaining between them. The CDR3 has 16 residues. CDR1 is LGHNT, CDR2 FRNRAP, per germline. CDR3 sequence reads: CASGLDGLYPSEKLFF. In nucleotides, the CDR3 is TGTGCTAGTGGTTTGGACGGACTTTATCCTAGTGAAAAACTGTTTTTT. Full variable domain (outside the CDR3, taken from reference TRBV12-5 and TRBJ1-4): DARVTQTPRHKVTEMGQEVTMRCQPILGHNTVFWYRQTMMQGLELLAYFRNRAPLDDSGMPKDRFSAEMPDATLATLKIQPSEPRDSAVYFCASGLDGLYPSEKLFFGSGTQLSVL.

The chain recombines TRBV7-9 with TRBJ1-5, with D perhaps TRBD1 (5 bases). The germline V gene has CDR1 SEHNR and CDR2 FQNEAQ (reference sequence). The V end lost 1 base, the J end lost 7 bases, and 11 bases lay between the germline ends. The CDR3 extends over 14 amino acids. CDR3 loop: CASSLEGPRQPQHF. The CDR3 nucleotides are TGTGCCAGCAGCTTAGAGGGGCCTCGGCAGCCCCAGCATTTT.

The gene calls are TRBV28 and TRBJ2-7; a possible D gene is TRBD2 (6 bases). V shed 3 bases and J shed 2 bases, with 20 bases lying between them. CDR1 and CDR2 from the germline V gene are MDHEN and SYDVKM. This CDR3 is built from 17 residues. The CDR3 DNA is TGTGCCAGCAGTTTGGGGGGTTTCTCTTCTATTACCTACGAGCAGTACTTC. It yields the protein CASSLGGFSSITYEQYF.

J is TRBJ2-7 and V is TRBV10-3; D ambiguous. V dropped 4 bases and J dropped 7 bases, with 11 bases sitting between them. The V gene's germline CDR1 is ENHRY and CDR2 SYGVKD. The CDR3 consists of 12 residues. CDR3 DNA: TGTGCCATCAGTGCTCCTGCCAGTGAGCAGTACTTC. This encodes CAISAPASEQYF.

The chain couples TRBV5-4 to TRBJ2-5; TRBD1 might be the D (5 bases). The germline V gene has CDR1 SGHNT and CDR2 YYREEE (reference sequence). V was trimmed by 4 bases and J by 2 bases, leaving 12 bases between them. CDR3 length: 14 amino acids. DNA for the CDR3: TGTGCCAGCAGCCTAGGACACGGTCAAGAGACCCAGTACTTC. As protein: CASSLGHGQETQYF.

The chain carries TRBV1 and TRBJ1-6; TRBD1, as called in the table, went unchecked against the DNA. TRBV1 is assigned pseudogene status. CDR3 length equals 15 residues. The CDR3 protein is CTSSQPGQANSPLHF. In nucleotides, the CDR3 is TGCACCAGCAGCCAACCGGGACAGGCTAATTCACCCCTCCACTTT.

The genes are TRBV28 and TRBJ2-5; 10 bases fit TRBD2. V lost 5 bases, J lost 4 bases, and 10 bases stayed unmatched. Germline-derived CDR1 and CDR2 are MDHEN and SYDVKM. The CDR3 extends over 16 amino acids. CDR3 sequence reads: CASSILGTSVGETQYF. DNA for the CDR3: TGTGCCAGCAGTATCCTCGGGACTAGCGTAGGAGAGACCCAGTACTTC.

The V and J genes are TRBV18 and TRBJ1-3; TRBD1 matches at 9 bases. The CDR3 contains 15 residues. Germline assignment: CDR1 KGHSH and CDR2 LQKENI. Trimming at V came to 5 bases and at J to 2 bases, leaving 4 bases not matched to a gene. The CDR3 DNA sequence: TGTGCCAGCTCATCCAGACAGGGGGCTGGAAACACCATATATTTT. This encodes CASSSRQGAGNTIYF.

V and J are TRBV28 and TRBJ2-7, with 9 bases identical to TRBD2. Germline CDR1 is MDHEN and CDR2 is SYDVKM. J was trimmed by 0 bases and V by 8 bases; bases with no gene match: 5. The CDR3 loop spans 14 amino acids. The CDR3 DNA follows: TGTGCCAGCCATAAGACTAGCGGCTCCTACGAGCAGTACTTC. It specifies CASHKTSGSYEQYF.

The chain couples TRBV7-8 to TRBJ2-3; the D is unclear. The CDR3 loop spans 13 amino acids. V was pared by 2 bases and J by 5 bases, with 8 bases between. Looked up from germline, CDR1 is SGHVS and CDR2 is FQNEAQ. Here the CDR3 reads CASSLQARDTQYF. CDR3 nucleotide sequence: TGTGCCAGCAGCTTACAGGCCCGAGATACGCAGTATTTT.

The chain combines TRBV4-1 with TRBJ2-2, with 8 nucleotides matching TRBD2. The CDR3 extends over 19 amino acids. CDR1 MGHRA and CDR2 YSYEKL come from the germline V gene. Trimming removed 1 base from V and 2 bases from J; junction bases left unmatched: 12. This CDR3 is CASSQVFPAGGQNTGELFF. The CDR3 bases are TGCGCCAGCAGCCAAGTTTTTCCCGCGGGAGGCCAAAACACCGGGGAGCTGTTTTTT.

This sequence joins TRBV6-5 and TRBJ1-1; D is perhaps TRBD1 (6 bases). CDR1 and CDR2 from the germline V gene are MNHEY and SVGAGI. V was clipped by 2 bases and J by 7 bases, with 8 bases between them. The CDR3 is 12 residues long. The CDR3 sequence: CASSYPTGEAFF. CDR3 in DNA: TGTGCCAGCAGTTACCCGACAGGTGAAGCTTTCTTT.

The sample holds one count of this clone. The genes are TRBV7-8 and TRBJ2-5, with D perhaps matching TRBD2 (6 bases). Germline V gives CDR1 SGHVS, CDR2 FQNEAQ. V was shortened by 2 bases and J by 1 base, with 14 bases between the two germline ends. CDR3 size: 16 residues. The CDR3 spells CASSLTVAGLQETQYF. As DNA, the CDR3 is TGTGCCAGCAGCTTAACTGTCGCGGGGCTCCAAGAGACCCAGTACTTC.

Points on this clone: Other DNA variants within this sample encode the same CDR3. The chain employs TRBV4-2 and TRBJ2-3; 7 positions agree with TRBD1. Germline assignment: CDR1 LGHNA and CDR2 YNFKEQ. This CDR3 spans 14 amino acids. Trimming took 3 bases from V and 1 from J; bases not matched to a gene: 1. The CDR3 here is CASSQGTGTDTQYF. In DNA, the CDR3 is TGTGCCAGCAGCCAGGGGACAGGCACAGATACGCAGTATTTT.

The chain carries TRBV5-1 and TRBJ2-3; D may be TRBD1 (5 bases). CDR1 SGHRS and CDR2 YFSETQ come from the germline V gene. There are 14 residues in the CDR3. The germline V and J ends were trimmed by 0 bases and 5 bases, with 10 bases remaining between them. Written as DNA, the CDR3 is TGCGCCAGCAGCTTGGGGCAGGGCTTAGATACGCAGTATTTT. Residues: CASSLGQGLDTQYF.

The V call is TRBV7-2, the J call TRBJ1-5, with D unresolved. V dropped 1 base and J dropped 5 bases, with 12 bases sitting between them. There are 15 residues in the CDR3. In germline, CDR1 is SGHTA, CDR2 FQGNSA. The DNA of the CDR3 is TGTGCCAGCAGCTTAGGCCCCCAGGCTCATCAGCCCCAGCATTTT. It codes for CASSLGPQAHQPQHF.

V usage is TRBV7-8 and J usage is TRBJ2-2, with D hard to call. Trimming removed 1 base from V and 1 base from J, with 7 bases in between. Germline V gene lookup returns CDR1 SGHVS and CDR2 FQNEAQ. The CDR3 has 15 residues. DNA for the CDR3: TGTGCCAGCAGCTTAGGCAGATTGAACACCGGGGAGCTGTTTTTT. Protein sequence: CASSLGRLNTGELFF.

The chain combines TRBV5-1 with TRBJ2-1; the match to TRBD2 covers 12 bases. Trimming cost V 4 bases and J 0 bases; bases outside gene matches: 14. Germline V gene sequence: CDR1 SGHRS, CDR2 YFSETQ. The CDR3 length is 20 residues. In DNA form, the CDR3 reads TGCGCCAGCAGCATCGCGGGAGGGACTAGCGGGCTTATCTCCTACAATGAGCAGTTCTTC. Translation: CASSIAGGTSGLISYNEQFF. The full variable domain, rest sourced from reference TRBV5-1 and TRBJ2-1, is KAGVTQTPRYLIKTRGQQVTLSCSPISGHRSVSWYQQTPGQGLQFLFEYFSETQRNKGNFPGRFSGRQFSNSRSEMNVSTLELGDSALYLCASSIAGGTSGLISYNEQFFGPGTRLTVL.

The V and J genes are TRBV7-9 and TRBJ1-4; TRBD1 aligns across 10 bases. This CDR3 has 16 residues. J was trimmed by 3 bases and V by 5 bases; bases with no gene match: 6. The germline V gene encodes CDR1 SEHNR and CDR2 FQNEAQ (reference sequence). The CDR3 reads CASSLTGGWSNEKLFF. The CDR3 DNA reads TGTGCCAGCAGCCTGACAGGGGGCTGGTCTAATGAAAAACTGTTTTTT.

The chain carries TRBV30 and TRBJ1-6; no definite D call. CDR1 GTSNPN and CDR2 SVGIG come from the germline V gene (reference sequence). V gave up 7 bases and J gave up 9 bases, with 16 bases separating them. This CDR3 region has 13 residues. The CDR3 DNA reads TGTGCCTACTCCCAGGCTTCAGTTTCACCCCTCCACTTT. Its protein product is CAYSQASVSPLHF.

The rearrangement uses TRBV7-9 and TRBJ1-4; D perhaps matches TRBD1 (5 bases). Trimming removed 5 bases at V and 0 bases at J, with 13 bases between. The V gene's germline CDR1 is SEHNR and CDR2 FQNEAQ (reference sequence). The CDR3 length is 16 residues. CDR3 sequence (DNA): TGTGCCAGCAGCCCCCCAGGGCATGCAACTAATGAAAAACTGTTTTTT. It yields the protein CASSPPGHATNEKLFF.

CDR3 region: CASDQRLAASTDTQYF. The CDR3, as DNA: TGTGCCAGCGATCAGAGGCTAGCAGCTAGCACAGATACGCAGTATTTT. The V and J genes are TRBV28 and TRBJ2-3, with TRBD2 as a possible D gene (5 bases). CDR1 is MDHEN and CDR2 is SYDVKM in the germline V gene. This CDR3 has 16 residues. Deletions cut 8 bases from V and 0 bases from J, with 18 bases between.

The CDR3 reads CASSSSGVITEAFF. The CDR3 DNA is TGTGCCAGCAGCTCGTCAGGGGTGATCACTGAAGCTTTCTTT. The chain uses TRBV11-1 and TRBJ1-1; D possibly corresponds to TRBD1 (6 bases). Deletions cut 4 bases from V and 4 bases from J, with 13 bases between. The CDR3 consists of 14 residues. Germline CDR1 reads SGHAT; CDR2 reads FQDESV (reference sequence).

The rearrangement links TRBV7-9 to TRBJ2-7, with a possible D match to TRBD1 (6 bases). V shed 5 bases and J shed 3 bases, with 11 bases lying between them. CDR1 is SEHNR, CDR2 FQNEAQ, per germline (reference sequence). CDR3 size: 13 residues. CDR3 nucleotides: TGTGCCAGCAGCACGGGACACCTCTACGAGCAGTACTTC. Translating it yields CASSTGHLYEQYF.